This record covers a single T cell receptor (beta chain). The CDR3 is made up of 15 amino acids. Between the trimmed V and J ends, which lost 1 base and 0 bases, there was a span of 10 bases. The germline V gene encodes CDR1 MGHRA and CDR2 YSYEKL. Method: immunoSEQ multiplex PCR; TCRdb's copy keeps in-frame clones and lacks some. Of 83,000 or so clones listed, 88% are singletons. This entry is derived from a study of identifying expanded T cells in peripheral blood. The chain recombines TRBV4-1 with TRBJ2-7; a weak D match, TRBD1 (6 bases). Sequencing used blood. The clonotype comes from a person aged 18 to 69 in good health. CDR3 DNA: TGCGCCAGCAGCCAAGTCTGGGGGCGCTCCTACGAGCAGTACTTC. Its translation: CASSQVWGRSYEQYF.